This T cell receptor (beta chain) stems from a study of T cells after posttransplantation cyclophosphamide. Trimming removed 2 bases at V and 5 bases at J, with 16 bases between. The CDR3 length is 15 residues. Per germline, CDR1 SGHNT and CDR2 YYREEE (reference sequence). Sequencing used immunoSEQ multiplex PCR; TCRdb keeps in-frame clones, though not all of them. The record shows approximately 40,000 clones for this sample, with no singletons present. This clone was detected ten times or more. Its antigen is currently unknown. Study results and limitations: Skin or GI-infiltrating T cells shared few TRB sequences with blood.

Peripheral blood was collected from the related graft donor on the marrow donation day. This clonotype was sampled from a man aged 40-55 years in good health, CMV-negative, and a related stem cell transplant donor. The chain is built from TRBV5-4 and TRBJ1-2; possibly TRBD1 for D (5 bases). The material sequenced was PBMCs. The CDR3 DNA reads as TGTGCCAGCAGCTTTCCCCAGACAGAAATATATGGCTACACCTTC. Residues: CASSFPQTEIYGYTF.